These 19 T cell receptor beta chains originate from one sample sequenced in a study of regulatory T cells in long-lasting Graves disease. The TCR beta library used iRepertoire HTBI primers with Arm-PCR amplification of CDR3. TCRdb re-derived calls from the multiplex PCR reads in MiXCR, one entry per CDR3 protein. The table has 400,000 to 500,000 distinct CDR3 sequences, around 16% seen once. Time point meaning: newly diagnosed GD, antithyroid drugs for less than 3 months. Extracted RNA from PBMCs served as the source of the TCR library. These data are also associated with another study on T cells in Graves' hyperthyroidism and ophthalmopathy.

The specimen was peripheral blood mononuclear cells (PBMCs), collected at new diagnosis, from a patient treated with antithyroid drugs. These receptors were collected from a woman aged 40 to 50 with Graves disease.

This clonotype was picked up many times. The chain combines TRBV12-3 or TRBV12-4 with TRBJ2-1, with a possible D match to TRBD2 (5 bases). The CDR3 totals 15 residues. Trimming took off 3 bases at V and 3 bases at J, with 12 bases between the two ends. The CDR3 reads CASSFGVGDYNEQFF. DNA of the CDR3: TGTGCCAGCAGTTTTGGTGTCGGGGACTACAATGAGCAGTTCTTC.

There are many counts of this clonotype. The V call is TRBV7-9, the J call TRBJ2-7; tentatively, D is TRBD1 (5 bases). Germline lookup yields CDR1 SEHNR and CDR2 FQNEAQ (reference sequence). This CDR3 region has 15 residues. V gave up 5 bases and J gave up 0 bases, with 14 bases separating them. For the CDR3, the DNA is TGTGCCAGCAGCACAACAGGTTTGAGCTCCTACGAGCAGTACTTC. Its translation: CASSTTGLSSYEQYF.

The genes are TRBV6-2 or TRBV6-3 and TRBJ2-2, with 10 bases identical to TRBD2. Trimming took 5 bases from V and 1 from J; bases not matched to a gene: 10. The CDR3 sequence is 18 residues long. Per the germline V gene, CDR1 is MNHEY and CDR2 is SVGEGT. The CDR3 reads CASSRESAGGENTGELFF. As DNA, the CDR3 is TGTGCCAGCAGTCGAGAGTCAGCGGGAGGGGAGAACACCGGGGAGCTGTTTTTT.

At least ten counts were recorded for this clonotype. V and J are TRBV27 and TRBJ2-3, with 8 bases aligning to TRBD2. This CDR3 is 18 amino acids long. J gave up 3 bases and V 6 bases, and 17 bases lay outside the gene matches. The germline gives CDR1 MNHEY, CDR2 SMNVEV (reference sequence). CDR3 residues: CASSPSGAGGMGTDTQYF. As DNA, the CDR3 is TGTGCCAGCAGCCCATCGGGGGCGGGAGGCATGGGAACAGATACGCAGTATTTT.

This clonotype was observed a few times. The chain is built from TRBV12-3 or TRBV12-4 and TRBJ1-2; maybe TRBD1 (5 bases). V dropped 5 bases and J dropped 1 base, with 20 bases sitting between them. This CDR3 comprises 17 residues. DNA for the CDR3: TGTGCCAGCAGTCACCAACTGGGGCAGTCACTTAACTATGGCTACACCTTC. Protein: CASSHQLGQSLNYGYTF.

This clonotype was observed a few times. A much larger clone differs by one base, so this may be a read error. V is TRBV27 and J is TRBJ2-1, with no clear D. V was cut by 6 bases and J by 3 bases, with 18 bases left in between. The V gene's germline CDR1 is MNHEY and CDR2 SMNVEV (reference sequence). The CDR3 contains 16 residues. The CDR3, as DNA: TGTGCCAGCAGAGACCTTAGCAGGAGCCGCTACAATGAGCAGTTCTTC. Translated, it gives CASRDLSRSRYNEQFF.

At least ten counts were recorded for this clonotype. The rearrangement links TRBV20-1 to TRBJ2-3; 7 bases align to TRBD2. The CDR3 is made up of 17 amino acids. Trimming took 3 bases from V and 4 from J; bases not matched to a gene: 16. The germline V gene encodes CDR1 DFQATT and CDR2 SNEGSKA (reference sequence). CDR3 sequence: CSASRTSPAGSADTQYF. As DNA, the CDR3 is TGCAGTGCTAGTAGAACGTCCCCAGCGGGAAGCGCAGATACGCAGTATTTT.

This clonotype was seen at least ten times. The CDR3 loop is CASSTSTGDYNEQFF. CDR3 nucleotide sequence: TGCGCCAGCAGCACTTCGACTGGGGACTACAATGAGCAGTTCTTC. The chain joins TRBV5-1 to TRBJ2-1; the D is unclear. The germline CDR1 and CDR2 sequences are SGHRS and YFSETQ. Trimming shortened V by 4 bases and J by 3 bases, and 14 bases separated the two germline ends. The CDR3 totals 15 residues.

The CDR3 coding sequence is TGTGCCAGCAGCGAGGGACTAGCGGAAGCCAAAAACATTCAGTACTTC. This codes for CASSEGLAEAKNIQYF. This chain uses TRBV9 with TRBJ2-4; 11 bases align to TRBD2. In germline, CDR1 is SGDLS, CDR2 YYNGEE. This CDR3 comprises 16 residues. V lost 3 bases, J lost 0 bases, and 2 bases stayed unmatched.

The chain employs TRBV6-4 and TRBJ2-5; D is unclear. CDR1 is MRHNA, CDR2 SNTAGT, per germline. V was clipped by 7 bases and J by 4 bases, with 10 bases between them. The CDR3 extends over 12 amino acids. CDR3 bases: TGTGCCAGCACGCCGGGCCGAGAGACCCAGTACTTC. Amino acid sequence: CASTPGRETQYF.

The V call is TRBV2, the J call TRBJ2-7; the match to TRBD1 covers 7 bases. The junction had 11 bases not matched to a gene; V was cut back by 6 bases and J by 9 bases. The germline V gene has CDR1 SNHLY and CDR2 FYNNEI. CDR3 size: 13 residues. The CDR3 sequence is CASSGTDSGVQYF. CDR3 sequence (DNA): TGTGCCAGCAGCGGGACAGACTCAGGTGTGCAGTACTTC.

This clonotype was detected ten times or more. The CDR3, as DNA: TGTGCCAGCAGTTTATCTGCGGGGGGCTCCTTCTATGGCTACACCTTC. Amino acids: CASSLSAGGSFYGYTF. This sequence joins TRBV28 and TRBJ1-2, with a possible D match to TRBD1 (6 bases). V was pared by 1 base and J by 4 bases, with 16 bases between. The CDR3 spans 16 residues. The germline V gene has CDR1 MDHEN and CDR2 SYDVKM.

In its sample, this clonotype was seen a few times. DNA for the CDR3: TGTGCCACCAGCACCTCCCGGGGCAGCGATAGCAATCAGCCCCAGCATTTT. Protein product: CATSTSRGSDSNQPQHF. V usage is TRBV15 and J usage is TRBJ1-5, with D possibly TRBD1 on 5 matching bases. Germline lookup yields CDR1 LNHNV and CDR2 YYDKDF (reference sequence). The CDR3 has 17 amino acids. Trimming took 4 bases from V and 0 from J, leaving 16 bases between them. Using reference TRBV15 and TRBJ1-5 for the parts outside the CDR3, the full variable domain is DAMVIQNPRYQVTQFGKPVTLSCSQTLNHNVMYWYQQKSSQAPKLLFHYYDKDFNNEADTPDNFQSRRPNTSFCFLDIRSPGLGDTAMYLCATSTSRGSDSNQPQHFGDGTRLSIL.

This clonotype was counted between two and nine times. This chain connects TRBV7-9 to TRBJ2-3; TRBD2 might be the D (5 bases). The germline CDR1 and CDR2 sequences are SEHNR and FQNEAQ (reference sequence). V was clipped by 5 bases and J by 0 bases, with 21 bases between them. The CDR3 spans 18 residues. DNA of the CDR3: TGTGCCAGCAGCCGGTTGCGCGGCGACACGGGAAGCACAGATACGCAGTATTTT. This encodes CASSRLRGDTGSTDTQYF.

This clonotype has a count of ten or more. The chain is built from TRBV18 and TRBJ2-1; D gene uncertain. This CDR3 has 15 residues. The germline V gene has CDR1 KGHSH and CDR2 LQKENI. V was trimmed by 4 bases and J by 7 bases, leaving 17 bases between them. The CDR3 protein is CASSLLGSDLNEQFF. CDR3 sequence (DNA): TGTGCCAGCTCACTCCTGGGATCGGATCTAAATGAGCAGTTCTTC.

This clonotype showed up just a few times. A much larger clone sits a single nucleotide away, making a read error possible. The chain has TRBV20-1 and TRBJ2-7; 15 bases line up with TRBD2. Per the germline V gene, CDR1 is DFQATT and CDR2 is SNEGSKA (reference sequence). The CDR3 spans 14 residues. The trim removed 5 bases at V and 7 bases at J, leaving 6 bases unmatched. CDR3 coding DNA: TGCAGTGCTGGCGGACTAGCGGGAGGGGAAGAGCAGTACTTC. Protein sequence: CSAGGLAGGEEQYF.

Of note for this clonotype: A much larger clone differs from this one at a single base, so this may be a read error. The V gene is TRBV6-2 or TRBV6-3, the J gene TRBJ2-3, with D hard to call. V was trimmed by 5 bases and J by 2 bases, leaving 8 bases between them. Germline V lookup: CDR1 MNHEY, CDR2 SVGEGT. The CDR3 totals 13 residues. The DNA for the CDR3 is TGTGCCAGCAGTGAAGTAGACACAGATACGCAGTATTTT. It codes for CASSEVDTDTQYF.

This clonotype was observed at least ten times. J is TRBJ2-2 and V is TRBV28; 8 positions agree with TRBD2. V dropped 4 bases and J dropped 7; count of bases not matched to a gene: 11. The CDR3 consists of 16 residues. The germline gives CDR1 MDHEN, CDR2 SYDVKM. This CDR3 is CASSSPSERELGELFF. CDR3 sequence (DNA): TGTGCCAGCAGTTCCCCCAGTGAGCGGGAGCTCGGGGAGCTGTTTTTT.

This clonotype has a count of ten or more. The gene calls are TRBV6-1 and TRBJ2-7; TRBD2 matches 9 bases. The V segment lost 7 bases and the J segment 6 bases; nucleotides outside the gene matches: 13. Germline CDR1 and CDR2: MNHNS and SASEGT. The CDR3 covers 15 residues. This CDR3 is CASTSSGRGNSEQYF. In nucleotides, the CDR3 is TGTGCCAGCACGAGTAGCGGGAGAGGGAATAGCGAGCAGTACTTC.